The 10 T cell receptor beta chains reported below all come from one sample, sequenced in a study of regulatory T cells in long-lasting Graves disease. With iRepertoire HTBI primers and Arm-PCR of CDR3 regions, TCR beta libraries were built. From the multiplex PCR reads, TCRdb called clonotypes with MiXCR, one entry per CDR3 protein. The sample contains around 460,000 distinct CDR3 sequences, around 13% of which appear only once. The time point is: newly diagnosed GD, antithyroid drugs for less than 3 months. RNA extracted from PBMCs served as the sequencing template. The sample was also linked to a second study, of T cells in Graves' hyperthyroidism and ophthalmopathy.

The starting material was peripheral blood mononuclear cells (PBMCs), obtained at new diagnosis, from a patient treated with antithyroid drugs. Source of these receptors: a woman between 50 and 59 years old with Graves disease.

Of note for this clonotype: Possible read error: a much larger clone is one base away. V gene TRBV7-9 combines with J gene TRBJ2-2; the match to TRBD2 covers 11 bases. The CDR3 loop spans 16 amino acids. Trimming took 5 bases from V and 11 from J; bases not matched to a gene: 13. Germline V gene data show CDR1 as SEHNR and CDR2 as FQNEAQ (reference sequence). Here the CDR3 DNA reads TGTGCCAGCAGCCAACCCCCTACTAGCGGGAGCCGAGAGCTGTTTTTT. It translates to CASSQPPTSGSRELFF.

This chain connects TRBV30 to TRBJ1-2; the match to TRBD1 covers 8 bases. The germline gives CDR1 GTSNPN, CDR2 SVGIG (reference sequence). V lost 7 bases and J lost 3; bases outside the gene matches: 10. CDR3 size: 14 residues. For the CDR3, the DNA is TGTGCCTCCACCCGACAGGGGACCTACTATGGCTACACCTTC. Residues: CASTRQGTYYGYTF.

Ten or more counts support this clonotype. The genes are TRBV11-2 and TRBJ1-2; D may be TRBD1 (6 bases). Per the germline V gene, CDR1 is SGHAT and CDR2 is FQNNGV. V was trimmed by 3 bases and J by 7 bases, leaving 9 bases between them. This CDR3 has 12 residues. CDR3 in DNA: TGTGCCAGCAGCTTCACAGGGAGTGGCTACACCTTC. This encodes CASSFTGSGYTF.

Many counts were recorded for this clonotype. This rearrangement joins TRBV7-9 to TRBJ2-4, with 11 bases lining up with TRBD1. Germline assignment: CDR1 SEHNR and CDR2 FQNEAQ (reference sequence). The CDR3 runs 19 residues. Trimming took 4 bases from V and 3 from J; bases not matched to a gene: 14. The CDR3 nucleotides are TGTGCCAGCAGCTCCCGGGACAGGGGGTTGTTTAATGACAAAAACATTCAGTACTTC. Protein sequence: CASSSRDRGLFNDKNIQYF.

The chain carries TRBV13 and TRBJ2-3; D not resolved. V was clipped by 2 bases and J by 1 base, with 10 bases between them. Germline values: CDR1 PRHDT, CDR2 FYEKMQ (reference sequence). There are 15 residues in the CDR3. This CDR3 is CASSLLTNRTDTQYF. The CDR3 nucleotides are TGTGCCAGCAGCTTACTTACAAACCGCACAGATACGCAGTATTTT.

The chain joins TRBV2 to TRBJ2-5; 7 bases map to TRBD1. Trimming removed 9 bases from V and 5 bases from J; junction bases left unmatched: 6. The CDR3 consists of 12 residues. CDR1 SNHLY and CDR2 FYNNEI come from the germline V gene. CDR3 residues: CASEGAEETQYF. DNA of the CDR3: TGTGCCAGTGAGGGGGCCGAGGAGACCCAGTACTTC.

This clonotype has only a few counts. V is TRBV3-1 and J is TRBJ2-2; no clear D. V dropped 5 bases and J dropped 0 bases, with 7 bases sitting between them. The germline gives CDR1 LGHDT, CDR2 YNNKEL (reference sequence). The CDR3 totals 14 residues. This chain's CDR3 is CASSISSNTGELFF. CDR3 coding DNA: TGTGCCAGCAGCATAAGCTCGAACACCGGGGAGCTGTTTTTT.

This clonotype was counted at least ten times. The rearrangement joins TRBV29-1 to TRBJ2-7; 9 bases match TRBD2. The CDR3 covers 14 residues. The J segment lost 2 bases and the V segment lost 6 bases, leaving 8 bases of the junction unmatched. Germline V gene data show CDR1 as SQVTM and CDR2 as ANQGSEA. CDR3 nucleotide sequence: TGCAGCGTCCTCCTTGGCGGGAGGGCCTACGAGCAGTACTTC. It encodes CSVLLGGRAYEQYF.

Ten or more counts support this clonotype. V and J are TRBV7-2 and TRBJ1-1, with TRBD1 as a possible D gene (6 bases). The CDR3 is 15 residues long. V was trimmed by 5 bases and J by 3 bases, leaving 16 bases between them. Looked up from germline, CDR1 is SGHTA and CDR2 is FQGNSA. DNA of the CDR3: TGTGCCAGCAGCCTCTTACAGGGTGGTTACACTGAAGCTTTCTTT. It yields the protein CASSLLQGGYTEAFF.

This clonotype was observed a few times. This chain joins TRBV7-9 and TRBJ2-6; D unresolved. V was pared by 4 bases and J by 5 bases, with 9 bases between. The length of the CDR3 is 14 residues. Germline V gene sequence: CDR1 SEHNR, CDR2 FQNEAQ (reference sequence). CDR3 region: CASSSELRANVLTF. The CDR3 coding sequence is TGTGCCAGCAGCTCCGAATTGAGGGCCAACGTCCTGACTTTC.